These T cell receptor beta chains were read from a single sample in a study of T cell repertoires in cytomegalovirus infection. From the reads, TCRdb called clonotypes with MiXCR, one entry per CDR3 protein. In the table there are about a million distinct CDR3 sequences, roughly 30% of which are singletons. What these receptors recognize is not known. The source material was cultured CD8+ T cells from PBMCs, sampled from culture after CMV antigen stimulation. The receptors shown here come from a human donor in good health (CMV status not recorded). Some clones in this sample may be carry-over from other donors' samples. Each CDR3 is given with its conserved first and last residue.

length	V	J	CDR3
17	TRBV6-8	TRBJ2-7	CASSYPTPPDGTYEQYF
15	TRBV27	TRBJ2-3	CASSNRASSTDTQYF
15	TRBV5-4	TRBJ1-1	CASSRDAGTITEAFF
15	TRBV15	TRBJ1-5	CATSRDRTDNQPQHF
14	TRBV7-6	TRBJ2-5	CVSSFPGQQETQYF
14	TRBV27	TRBJ2-1	CASRTSGGVNEQFF
13	TRBV4-1	TRBJ1-1	CASSQAGNTEAFF
14	TRBV6-2/TRBV6-3	TRBJ1-5	CASSGPGDNQPQHF
15	TRBV24-1	TRBJ2-3	CASSDRDRGRDTQYF
14	TRBV4-2	TRBJ1-3	CASSQGVTADTIYF
15	TRBV5-1	TRBJ2-2	CASRLDRGGTGELFF
18	TRBV6-2/TRBV6-3	TRBJ2-3	CASSNRLGGPITTDTQYF
14	TRBV5-1	TRBJ2-7	CASTGQSSSYEQYF
16	TRBV5-5	TRBJ1-2	CASSLAKPDGNYGYTF
15	TRBV7-9	TRBJ1-5	CASSSSGFSNQPQHF
16	TRBV20-1	TRBJ1-3	CSARERGRGVGNTIYF
12	TRBV7-9	TRBJ1-3	CASSLSRNTIYF
15	TRBV4-1	TRBJ1-1	CASSQRNLLNTEAFF
14	TRBV29-1	TRBJ2-1	CSVRPAGNYNEQFF
15	TRBV19	TRBJ1-5	CASSIDWNSNQPQHF
15	TRBV7-2	TRBJ2-1	CASSLESSSYNEQFF
14	TRBV5-4	TRBJ2-7	CVSSEGGVDYEQYF
15	TRBV7-2	TRBJ1-4	CASSLGATGVEKLFF
12	TRBV2	TRBJ2-7	CASTDGSYEQYF
14	TRBV27	TRBJ1-2	CASSFLGGGKGYTF
14	TRBV12-3/TRBV12-4	TRBJ1-2	CASSLAERAYGYTF
15	TRBV4-1	TRBJ1-4	CASSQAGQPNEKLFF
13	TRBV24-1	TRBJ2-1	CATSDIQGNEQFF
15	TRBV28	TRBJ2-5	CASSLQGLGEETQYF
18	TRBV27	TRBJ1-4	CASSFLALGPWREEKLFF
17	TRBV7-2	TRBJ1-2	CASSVGWGGRANYGYTF
15	TRBV14	TRBJ2-2	CASSLPGQGTGELFF
13	TRBV7-2	TRBJ1-1	CASRLSQNTEAFF
12	TRBV7-6	TRBJ2-7	CASSKGTTEQYF
13	TRBV10-3	TRBJ2-7	CAISTDSFYEQYF
13	TRBV29-1	TRBJ1-1	CSVTGGGNTEAFF
13	TRBV7-9	TRBJ1-1	CASRTGGRTEAFF
13	TRBV25-1	TRBJ1-1	CASSGSEDTEAFF
17	TRBV7-2	TRBJ2-7	CASSPDRGPDRYYEQYF
13	TRBV6-2/TRBV6-3	TRBJ2-2	CASSPWGTGELFF
14	TRBV6-6	TRBJ1-3	CASSTGQSGNTIYF
10	TRBV29-1	TRBJ2-1	CSGIYNEQFF
15	TRBV6-1	TRBJ1-1	CASRHPTGWNTEAFF
16	TRBV28	TRBJ2-1	CASSAVLAGGYNEQFF
15	TRBV19	TRBJ2-1	CASSIAPGHYNEQFF
17	TRBV20-1	TRBJ1-1	CSARDFTATAGNTEAFF
18	TRBV7-2	TRBJ2-3	CASSNNGERLFSTDTQYF
14	TRBV28	TRBJ2-2	CASSLWAETGELFF
15	TRBV28	TRBJ2-3	CASSLWREGTDTQYF
12	TRBV7-9	TRBJ1-2	CASSPQENGYTF
16	TRBV7-8	TRBJ2-1	CASSPRTAQDYNEQFF
15	TRBV19	TRBJ1-6	CASIKRDGDNSPLHF
13	TRBV11-3	TRBJ1-1	CASSLGAGREAFF
15	TRBV19	TRBJ1-1	CASSISGEGYTEAFF